This is a list of T cell receptor beta chains from one sample in a study of shared clonotypes between healthy human individuals. Clones were read by immunoSEQ multiplex PCR, and TCRdb kept only the in-frame ones, dropping some. The repertoire includes about 820,000 clones, around 93% of them detected once, and more than 20% sits in the top ten. The sequenced sample was naive CD8+ T cells sorted from blood. The receptors derive from a man in his thirties or forties in good health. Each CDR3 is given with its conserved first and last residue. Each record gives: clone size, D gene, J gene, V gene, CDR3 DNA, CDR3 protein. The D gene is left open where the match is weak. Rows give clone size only sometimes, using once, few, many, or a class for an expanded clone.

abundance: .; d_gene: TRBD2; j_gene: TRBJ2-7; v_gene: TRBV4-1; CDR3nt: TGCGCCAGCAGCGATACTAGCGGCTCCTACGAGCAGTACTTC; CDR3aa: CASSDTSGSYEQYF
abundance: .; d_gene: TRBD2; j_gene: TRBJ2-7; v_gene: TRBV19; CDR3nt: TGTGCCAGTAGCCTAGCGGTTTTCTACGAGCAGTACTTC; CDR3aa: CASSLAVFYEQYF
abundance: .; d_gene: TRBD1; j_gene: TRBJ2-7; v_gene: TRBV5-1; CDR3nt: TGCGCCAGCAGCCCCCGGGACAGTATCTCACCACACTACGAGCAGTACTTC; CDR3aa: CASSPRDSISPHYEQYF
abundance: .; d_gene: .; j_gene: TRBJ2-7; v_gene: TRBV6-1; CDR3nt: TGTGCCAGCAGTGAGTGGGGGGTCTACGAGCAGTACTTC; CDR3aa: CASSEWGVYEQYF
abundance: .; d_gene: .; j_gene: TRBJ2-7; v_gene: TRBV7-9; CDR3nt: TGTGCCAGCAGCTTAGGAGGGCGCGAGCAGTACTTC; CDR3aa: CASSLGGREQYF
abundance: .; d_gene: TRBD1; j_gene: TRBJ2-7; v_gene: TRBV7-9; CDR3nt: TGTGCCAGCAGCCATCGACAGGGGGAGTCTTACGAGCAGTACTTC; CDR3aa: CASSHRQGESYEQYF
abundance: once; d_gene: .; j_gene: TRBJ2-3; v_gene: TRBV28; CDR3nt: TGTGCCAGCAGTCAGAGGGTCAGCACAGATACGCAGTATTTT; CDR3aa: CASSQRVSTDTQYF
abundance: .; d_gene: TRBD1; j_gene: TRBJ1-3; v_gene: TRBV7-3; CDR3nt: TGTGCCAGCAGCTTAACGACGGTCCGGGACAGCTCTGGAAACACCATATATTTT; CDR3aa: CASSLTTVRDSSGNTIYF
abundance: .; d_gene: TRBD2; j_gene: TRBJ2-7; v_gene: TRBV15; CDR3nt: TGTGCCACCAGCCCGACAGATGGGACTAGCGGGTTCTTGGAGCAGTACTTC; CDR3aa: CATSPTDGTSGFLEQYF
abundance: .; d_gene: .; j_gene: TRBJ2-7; v_gene: TRBV7-6; CDR3nt: TGTGCCAGCAGCTTAGGCCCCGGGCAGGGTAGGTCCTACGAGCAGTACTTC; CDR3aa: CASSLGPGQGRSYEQYF
abundance: once; d_gene: .; j_gene: TRBJ2-5; v_gene: TRBV7-9; CDR3nt: TGTGCCAGCAGCTCGAGTCCGTTCGCCCAAGAGACCCAGTACTTC; CDR3aa: CASSSSPFAQETQYF
abundance: .; d_gene: TRBD1; j_gene: TRBJ1-1; v_gene: TRBV6-1; CDR3nt: TGTGCCAGCAGTTTGAACAGGGGACACACTGAAGCTTTCTTT; CDR3aa: CASSLNRGHTEAFF
abundance: .; d_gene: .; j_gene: TRBJ1-1; v_gene: TRBV27; CDR3nt: TGTGCCAGCACCTCGGGAGGGGTAAGAACTGAAGCTTTCTTT; CDR3aa: CASTSGGVRTEAFF
abundance: once; d_gene: TRBD1; j_gene: TRBJ2-2; v_gene: TRBV10-2; CDR3nt: TGCGCCAGCACCGGCCCGGGACAGGGGGCAAGAGGGGAGCTGTTTTTT; CDR3aa: CASTGPGQGARGELFF
abundance: .; d_gene: .; j_gene: TRBJ1-2; v_gene: TRBV15; CDR3nt: TGTGCCACCAGCAGAGATACGGGGACTGGCTACACCTTC; CDR3aa: CATSRDTGTGYTF
abundance: .; d_gene: .; j_gene: TRBJ2-3; v_gene: TRBV5-6; CDR3nt: TGTGCCAGCAGCTCGCTAGCTGTAGATACGCAGTATTTT; CDR3aa: CASSSLAVDTQYF
abundance: .; d_gene: .; j_gene: TRBJ1-5; v_gene: TRBV7-9; CDR3nt: TGTGCCAGCAGCAAGGACAGCAATCAGCCCCAGCATTTT; CDR3aa: CASSKDSNQPQHF
abundance: .; d_gene: TRBD1; j_gene: TRBJ2-7; v_gene: TRBV29-1; CDR3nt: TGCAGCGTTGCGAAACAGGGGGCGGCCGAGCAGTACTTC; CDR3aa: CSVAKQGAAEQYF
abundance: .; d_gene: .; j_gene: TRBJ2-5; v_gene: TRBV7-9; CDR3nt: TGTGCCAGCAGCCCACAGGTGATCCAAGAGACCCAGTACTTC; CDR3aa: CASSPQVIQETQYF
abundance: .; d_gene: .; j_gene: TRBJ2-1; v_gene: TRBV9; CDR3nt: TGTGCCAGCAGCGGGGGGCCGAGCTCCTACAATGAGCAGTTCTTC; CDR3aa: CASSGGPSSYNEQFF
abundance: once; d_gene: .; j_gene: TRBJ1-3; v_gene: TRBV7-9; CDR3nt: TGTGCCAGCAGCTCCGACCGGAACTCTGGAAACACCATATATTTT; CDR3aa: CASSSDRNSGNTIYF
abundance: .; d_gene: .; j_gene: TRBJ1-2; v_gene: TRBV9; CDR3nt: TGTGCCAGCAGCACGCAGGGTGAGAACTATGGCTACACCTTC; CDR3aa: CASSTQGENYGYTF